These 3 T cell receptor beta chains share one sample of origin, sequenced in a study of blood T cell repertoires in COVID-19. This table comes from immunoSEQ multiplex PCR, and its TCRdb copy is limited to in-frame clones, with some not included. The top ten clones hold around 4.6% of a sample with 300,000 to 350,000 clones, around 90% of them seen once. Source material: PBMCs or T cells enriched from blood (not recorded which). The origin of the receptors is a man younger than 45 who had recovered from COVID-19.

This chain joins TRBV14 and TRBJ1-6; tentative D call: TRBD1 (5 bases). The CDR3 runs to 14 residues. V shed 4 bases and J shed 6 bases, with 10 bases lying between them. Germline CDR1 SGHDN, CDR2 FVKESK. CDR3 sequence: CASSLGAGNSPLHF. The DNA of the CDR3 is TGTGCCAGCAGCCTTGGGGCTGGTAATTCACCCCTCCACTTT.

CDR3 loop: CASSYSDGVTGELFF. CDR3 bases: TGTGCCAGCAGTTACTCGGACGGGGTTACCGGGGAGCTGTTTTTT. The chain links TRBV6-6 to TRBJ2-2, with D possibly TRBD2 on 5 matching bases. This CDR3 is built from 15 residues. Germline assignment: CDR1 MNHNY and CDR2 SVGAGI (reference sequence). The V gene lost 0 bases and the J gene lost 5 bases, with 10 bases spanning the gap.

As concerns this clone: Within the sample, other DNA sequences also encode this same CDR3. The chain recombines TRBV27 with TRBJ1-2, with TRBD1 as a possible D gene (6 bases). In germline, CDR1 is MNHEY, CDR2 SMNVEV (reference sequence). The CDR3 consists of 14 residues. Trimming removed 5 bases from V and 2 bases from J, with 12 bases in between. CDR3 nucleotides: TGTGCCAGCAGTCTTGGGCAGGGGAACTATGGCTACACCTTC. The encoded protein is CASSLGQGNYGYTF.